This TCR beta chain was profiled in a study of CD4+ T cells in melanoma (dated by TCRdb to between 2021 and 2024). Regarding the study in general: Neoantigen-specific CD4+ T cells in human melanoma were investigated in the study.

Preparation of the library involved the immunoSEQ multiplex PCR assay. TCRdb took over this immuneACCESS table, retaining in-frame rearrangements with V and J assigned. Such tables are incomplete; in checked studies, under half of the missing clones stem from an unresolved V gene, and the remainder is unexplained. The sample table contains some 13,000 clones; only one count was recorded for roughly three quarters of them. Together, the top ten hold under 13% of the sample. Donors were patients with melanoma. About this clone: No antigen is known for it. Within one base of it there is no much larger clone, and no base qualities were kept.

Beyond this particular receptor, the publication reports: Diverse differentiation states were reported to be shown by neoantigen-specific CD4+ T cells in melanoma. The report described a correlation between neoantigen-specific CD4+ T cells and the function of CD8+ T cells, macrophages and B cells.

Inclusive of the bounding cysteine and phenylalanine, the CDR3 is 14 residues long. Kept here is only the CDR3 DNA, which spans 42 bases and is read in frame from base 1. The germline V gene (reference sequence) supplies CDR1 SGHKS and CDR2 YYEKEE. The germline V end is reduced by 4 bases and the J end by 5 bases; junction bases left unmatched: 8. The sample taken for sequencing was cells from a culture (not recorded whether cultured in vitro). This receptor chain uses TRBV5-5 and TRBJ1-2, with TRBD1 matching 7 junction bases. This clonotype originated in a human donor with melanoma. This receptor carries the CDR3 CASSPGTEGYGYTF. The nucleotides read TGTGCCAGCAGCCCCGGGACAGAAGGTTATGGCTACACCTTC.